Listed below are T cell receptor beta chains from one sample, sequenced in a study of blood T cell repertoires in COVID-19. Libraries were prepared by immunoSEQ multiplex PCR; TCRdb keeps only in-frame clonotypes and omits some of them. The sample has about 380,000 clones, roughly nine tenths seen once. Sequenced input: peripheral blood. These receptors were taken from a man aged 35 to 55 with acute or convalescent COVID-19. CDR3s include the opening cysteine and the closing phenylalanine or tryptophan. D genes are given only for firm matches. Size is stated for part of the rows, as once, few or many counts, or as a class when the clone is expanded.

V,J,D,size,DNA,CDR3
TRBV5-1,TRBJ2-2,NA,NA,TGCGCCAGCAGCTTCCCCTTAGCCACCGGGGAGCTGTTTTTT,CASSFPLATGELFF
TRBV6-6,TRBJ2-2,TRBD1,few,TGTGCCAGCAGTTTGACAGGGTTGGTTGGCGGGGAGCTGTTTTTT,CASSLTGLVGGELFF
TRBV20-1,TRBJ2-7,NA,once,TGCAGTGCTAGTGGTTCAGGCGGGGAGCAGTACTTC,CSASGSGGEQYF
TRBV27,TRBJ2-2,TRBD1,NA,TGTGCCAGCAGGCGGGACAGGGTATTGACCGGGGAGCTGTTTTTT,CASRRDRVLTGELFF
TRBV5-6,TRBJ2-5,TRBD1,NA,TGTGCCAGCAGCTCCACAGGGGTGAAAGAGACCCAGTACTTC,CASSSTGVKETQYF
TRBV28,TRBJ2-7,TRBD1,NA,TGTGCCAGCAGTTCCGGACAGGGGCGGGCCGAGCAGTACTTC,CASSSGQGRAEQYF
TRBV12-5,TRBJ1-5,TRBD1,NA,TGTGCTAGTGGTTCGGGACAGAATCAGCCCCAGCATTTT,CASGSGQNQPQHF
TRBV14,TRBJ2-7,TRBD1,NA,TGTGCCAGCAGCCAAGATAGGCCGGGACAGAGCTTC,CASSQDRPGQSF
TRBV7-3,TRBJ1-1,TRBD1,NA,TGTGCCAGCAGCCTCTCCGGGACAGGGCCCGAAGCTTTCTTT,CASSLSGTGPEAFF
TRBV19,TRBJ1-1,NA,NA,TGTGCCAGTAGTGACTCAGTCCAATACACTGAAGCTTTCTTT,CASSDSVQYTEAFF